Following are 23 T cell receptor beta chains from one sample sequenced in a study of CD8+CD57+ T cells in acquired aplastic anemia. Both TCR beta VDJ combination and CDR3 sequence profiling were carried out. Genomic DNA was the template for this profiling. Via MiXCR, TCRdb re-called the reads, giving one row per CDR3 protein. Altogether around 130,000 distinct CDR3 sequences are present, about 50% being singletons, with the ten largest covering roughly 29%. For sequencing, patients were chosen who had shown expansion of CD8+CD57+ cells by flow cytometry. Sequencing was performed on sorted CD4+, CD8+, or CD8+CD57+ T cells (not recorded which) from PBMCs. Source of these receptors: a human donor with aplastic anemia.

The V and J genes are TRBV4-1 and TRBJ2-2, with D perhaps TRBD2 (6 bases). V shed 0 bases and J shed 4 bases, with 12 bases lying between them. The CDR3 has 16 residues. Looked up from germline, CDR1 is MGHRA and CDR2 is YSYEKL. This chain's CDR3 is CASSQDPGVGTGELFF. DNA of the CDR3: TGCGCCAGCAGCCAAGATCCGGGAGTGGGCACCGGGGAGCTGTTTTTT.

The chain is built from TRBV2 and TRBJ2-5; 12 bases are shared with TRBD2. V lost 5 bases and J lost 12; bases outside the gene matches: 4. The CDR3 consists of 12 residues. Germline V gene lookup returns CDR1 SNHLY and CDR2 FYNNEI. DNA for the CDR3: TGTGCCAGCAGTTGGACTAGCGGGAAGAAGTACTTC. Translating it yields CASSWTSGKKYF.

This sequence joins TRBV9 and TRBJ1-2; 7 bases are a match to TRBD1. Per the germline V gene, CDR1 is SGDLS and CDR2 is YYNGEE. The CDR3 is made up of 15 amino acids. The V gene end was trimmed by 2 bases and the J gene end by 0 bases; junction bases not matched to a gene: 4. In nucleotides, the CDR3 is TGTGCCAGCAGCGTTCGACAGGGCTCTAACTATGGCTACACCTTC. Encoded protein: CASSVRQGSNYGYTF.

Turning to this clonotype: One junction end does not reproduce the germline sequence, and a read error may be involved. The chain is built from TRBV2 and TRBJ2-7; either TRBD1 or TRBD2 may supply D (5 bases each). The CDR3 has 12 amino acids. Germline CDR1 reads SNHLY; CDR2 reads FYNNEI. DNA for the CDR3: TGTGCCAGCAGCAAACCACCGGGACCTCGAGGCTTC. It codes for CASSKPPGPRGF.

The chain has TRBV25-1 and TRBJ2-3, with a possible D match to TRBD1 (5 bases). Germline V gene lookup returns CDR1 MGHDK and CDR2 SYGVNS. The V gene lost 1 base and the J gene lost 0 bases, with 5 bases spanning the gap. The CDR3 consists of 14 residues. The CDR3 is CASSEWGSTDTQYF. CDR3 sequence (DNA): TGTGCCAGCAGTGAATGGGGCAGCACAGATACGCAGTATTTT.

At least ten counts were recorded for this clonotype. This chain links TRBV4-1 with TRBJ1-5; 7 bases are a match to TRBD1. The CDR3 is made up of 14 amino acids. The trim removed 0 bases at V and 11 bases at J, leaving 7 bases unmatched. Germline V gene sequence: CDR1 MGHRA, CDR2 YSYEKL. The CDR3 DNA reads TGCGCCAGCAGCCAAGAGACAGGGAGTTGGTCCCAGCATTTT. Amino acid sequence: CASSQETGSWSQHF.

This clonotype was recorded at least ten times. The chain has TRBV12-3 or TRBV12-4 and TRBJ1-1; D uncertain. The V end was cut by 6 bases, the J end by 5 bases, with 22 bases between. This CDR3 region has 16 residues. CDR3 residues: CASSGEGARFGTEAFF. CDR3 DNA sequence: TGTGCCAGCAGCGGAGAGGGCGCGCGTTTCGGGACTGAAGCTTTCTTT.

This clonotype was observed once. V usage is TRBV14 and J usage is TRBJ2-2; D not certain. Per the germline V gene, CDR1 is SGHDN and CDR2 is FVKESK. Deletions cut 4 bases from V and 6 bases from J, with 6 bases between. The CDR3 runs to 12 residues. CDR3 nucleotides: TGTGCCAGCAGCCCCCCAGCCGGGGAGCTGTTTTTT. As protein: CASSPPAGELFF.

This chain connects TRBV29-1 to TRBJ1-3, with D possibly being TRBD1 (5 bases). CDR1 is SQVTM and CDR2 is ANQGSEA in the germline V gene. The CDR3 length is 14 residues. Trimming took off 7 bases at V and 1 base at J, with 14 bases between the two ends. The CDR3 is CSAKSGGSGNTIYF. CDR3 bases: TGCAGCGCCAAGTCCGGGGGTTCTGGAAACACCATATATTTT.

V gene TRBV29-1 combines with J gene TRBJ1-2, with 9 bases identical to TRBD1. V lost 6 bases, J lost 8 bases, and 10 bases stayed unmatched. This CDR3 has 13 amino acids. CDR1 is SQVTM and CDR2 is ANQGSEA in the germline V gene. CDR3 protein: CSVESGTGSGYTF. The CDR3 bases are TGCAGCGTGGAATCCGGGACAGGGAGCGGCTACACCTTC.

J is TRBJ2-7 and V is TRBV19; D is possibly TRBD1 (6 bases). The germline gives CDR1 LNHDA, CDR2 SQIVND (reference sequence). There are 13 residues in the CDR3. V lost 6 bases to trimming and J lost 4 bases, with 13 bases between them. CDR3: CASSGQGTYEQYF. The CDR3 DNA is TGTGCCAGTAGCGGGCAGGGGACGTACGAGCAGTACTTC.

The chain recombines TRBV20-1 with TRBJ2-7, with D possibly being TRBD1 or TRBD2 (6 bases each). Germline CDR1 and CDR2: DFQATT and SNEGSKA (reference sequence). Trimming took off 3 bases at V and 7 bases at J, with 13 bases between the two ends. The CDR3 has 12 residues. The CDR3, as DNA: TGCAGTGCTAGCGGGGGCGTTAGGGAGCAGTACTTC. This sequence encodes CSASGGVREQYF.

J is TRBJ1-2 and V is TRBV28; a weak D match, TRBD1 (5 bases). The germline V gene encodes CDR1 MDHEN and CDR2 SYDVKM. The CDR3 covers 14 residues. V was shortened by 1 base and J by 4 bases, with 10 bases between the two germline ends. The CDR3 DNA follows: TGTGCCAGCAGTTTATTTGCGGGACCCTATGGCTACACCTTC. Protein product: CASSLFAGPYGYTF.

The rearrangement links TRBV29-1 to TRBJ2-3, with D tentatively TRBD1 (6 bases). Germline CDR1 reads SQVTM; CDR2 reads ANQGSEA. The CDR3 is made up of 15 amino acids. The V and J ends lost 3 bases and 4 bases respectively, with 17 bases between them. DNA of the CDR3: TGCAGCGTTGATGGGGACACTCCAGCCCCAGATACGCAGTATTTT. Residues: CSVDGDTPAPDTQYF.

The V and J genes are TRBV4-2 and TRBJ1-5; weak D call: TRBD1 (5 bases). Trimming stripped 1 base from V and 6 bases from J, with 16 bases between. CDR3 length: 16 amino acids. Germline CDR1 reads LGHNA; CDR2 reads YNFKEQ. Here the CDR3 reads CASSQADSGSSQPQHF. The CDR3 DNA is TGTGCCAGCAGCCAAGCCGACAGCGGTTCGAGTCAGCCCCAGCATTTT.

The rearrangement links TRBV7-9 to TRBJ1-2; possibly TRBD1 for D (6 bases). The ends were cut back, 6 bases at V and 4 bases at J, with 12 bases in the middle. This CDR3 is built from 13 residues. CDR1 is SEHNR, CDR2 FQNEAQ, per germline (reference sequence). CDR3 loop: CASSPGVPYGYTF. In DNA, the CDR3 is TGTGCCAGCAGTCCAGGGGTCCCCTATGGCTACACCTTC.

The J gene is TRBJ2-5, the V gene TRBV19, with unresolved D. Trimming removed 7 bases from V and 5 bases from J, with 14 bases in between. The CDR3 has 13 amino acids. Germline V gene data show CDR1 as LNHDA and CDR2 as SQIVND (reference sequence). CDR3 nucleotides: TGTGCCAGTACCGTCGGCTATAGGGAGACCCAGTACTTC. It is translated as CASTVGYRETQYF.

V gene TRBV29-1 combines with J gene TRBJ2-1; 9 bases match TRBD2. V was pared by 7 bases and J by 7 bases, with 5 bases of the junction left unmatched. The CDR3 runs to 12 residues. Per the germline V gene, CDR1 is SQVTM and CDR2 is ANQGSEA. The CDR3 DNA is TGCAGCGCCAAGACTAGCGGTAATGAGCAGTTCTTC. The encoded protein is CSAKTSGNEQFF.

V gene TRBV24-1 combines with J gene TRBJ1-5; TRBD1 matches 9 bases. V lost 9 bases, J lost 4 bases, and 9 bases stayed unmatched. This CDR3 spans 15 amino acids. Germline V gives CDR1 KGHDR, CDR2 SFDVKD. DNA for the CDR3: TGTGCCACCGGAGAGTCAGGACAGGGGAATCAGCCCCAGCATTTT. Encoded protein: CATGESGQGNQPQHF.

V and J are TRBV2 and TRBJ1-1; D uncertain. The V gene lost 0 bases and the J gene lost 11 bases, with 7 bases spanning the gap. Germline V gene lookup returns CDR1 SNHLY and CDR2 FYNNEI. This CDR3 is 11 amino acids long. In nucleotides, the CDR3 is TGTGCCAGCAGTGAAGCGCGCCCGGCTTTCTTT. Encoded protein: CASSEARPAFF.

The CDR3 sequence: CASSRQLNTEAFF. The CDR3 coding sequence is TGTGCCAGCAGTCGACAGCTGAACACTGAAGCTTTCTTT. The chain couples TRBV7-8 to TRBJ1-1, with D possibly matching TRBD1 (5 bases). This CDR3 is 13 amino acids long. V was cut by 6 bases and J by 0 bases, with 8 bases left in between. Looked up from germline, CDR1 is SGHVS and CDR2 is FQNEAQ.

This clonotype was detected only a few times. V is TRBV2 and J is TRBJ2-1, with 8 bases matching TRBD2. Unmatched junction bases numbered 12, after V lost 2 bases and J lost 0 bases. There are 19 residues in the CDR3. Germline values: CDR1 SNHLY, CDR2 FYNNEI. DNA of the CDR3: TGTGCCAGCAGTGAACCGACAGGCTCCAGCGGGGGCTCCTACAATGAGCAGTTCTTC. Its protein is CASSEPTGSSGGSYNEQFF.

The chain links TRBV2 to TRBJ1-4; 8 bases match TRBD1. CDR3 length: 13 amino acids. The germline CDR1 and CDR2 sequences are SNHLY and FYNNEI. The J segment lost 8 bases and the V segment lost 7 bases, leaving 6 bases of the junction unmatched. The CDR3 sequence is CASTGQGEEKLFF. The CDR3 DNA follows: TGTGCCAGCACCGGACAGGGTGAAGAAAAACTGTTTTTT.